This T cell receptor beta chain was captured by sequencing in a study of blood T cell repertoires in COVID-19. CDR1 is SGHNT and CDR2 is YYREEE in the germline V gene (reference sequence). J gave up 4 bases and V 3 bases, and 3 bases lay outside the gene matches. The CDR3 consists of 15 residues. The repertoire was sequenced with immunoSEQ multiplex PCR; TCRdb's copy has only in-frame clones and lacks some. The table lists 120,000 to 150,000 clones, approximately 84% of them singletons. Sample: peripheral blood. This chain connects TRBV5-4 to TRBJ1-6; 8 bases are a match to TRBD1. The receptor was derived from a human donor with acute or convalescent COVID-19. The donor label of this sample is uncertain. This CDR3 is CASSSGQGYNSPLHF. The CDR3 DNA follows: TGTGCCAGCAGCTCCGGACAGGGATATAATTCACCCCTCCACTTT.